This T cell receptor (beta chain) was sequenced in a study of cytomegalovirus exposure and HLA in healthy donors. Overall study results and limits: Highly shared sequence variants in one cluster were likely a sequencing artifact.

Only a few counts were recorded for this clone. What it recognizes is unknown. CDR1 and CDR2 (germline): SGHAT, FQNNGV. V lost 3 bases to trimming and J lost 5 bases, with 13 bases between them. CDR3 length equals 14 residues. 13 Jbeta primers and 60 Vbeta primers were used for the PCR. Clones were read by immunoSEQ multiplex PCR, and TCRdb kept only the in-frame ones, dropping some. The sample holds around 130,000 clones, roughly 8.6% seen once. The sequence derives from a woman in her 40s in good health and CMV-seropositive. The chain links TRBV11-2 to TRBJ2-5, with D possibly being TRBD1 (6 bases). Sequencing used PBMCs. Written as DNA, the CDR3 is TGTGCCAGCAGCTTCATACAGGGCTATGAGACCCAGTACTTC. Amino acids: CASSFIQGYETQYF.